This T cell receptor (beta chain) was recovered during a study of control samples from healthy donors and cancer patients. The method was immunoSEQ multiplex PCR; TCRdb's version includes in-frame clones alone and lacks a portion of them. Of under 30,000 clones in the sample, around three quarters were seen once. The germline CDR1 and CDR2 sequences are SGHKS and YYEKEE (reference sequence). The CDR3 consists of 15 residues. Trimming stripped 5 bases from V and 1 base from J, with 12 bases between. The V and J genes are TRBV5-5 and TRBJ2-2; unclear D gene. Sequencing was done on a sample of PBMCs. The receptor's source is a man between 60 and 75 years old with head and neck cancer. CDR3 amino acids: CASSPTTQNTGELFF. DNA of the CDR3: TGTGCCAGCAGTCCAACCACTCAGAACACCGGGGAGCTGTTTTTT.